This TCR beta chain was sequenced for a study of shared clonotypes between healthy human individuals. To note about this clone: Its antigen is unknown.

V lost 6 bases and J lost 1, with 12 bases in between. Germline CDR1 and CDR2: SNHLY and FYNNEI. CDR3 length: 15 residues. General study findings and limits: An anticipated effect of sequencing depth on clonotype sharing among donors was recognized.

Clones were sequenced by immunoSEQ multiplex PCR, and TCRdb holds only the in-frame ones, with some missing. The table records roughly 500,000 clones, around 85% of them present only once. The donors were adults (healthy and HIV-negative) with no recent acute infections or vaccinations. The chain links TRBV2 to TRBJ1-4, with TRBD1 as a possible D gene (5 bases). The TCR was taken from a woman between 40 and 50 years old in good health. Some clones in this sample may be carry-over from other donors' samples. Sample: PBMCs. Here the CDR3 DNA reads TGTGCCAGCAGACACAGACAGAAAACTAATGAAAAACTGTTTTTT. This encodes CASRHRQKTNEKLFF.